This TCR beta chain was identified in a study of shared clonotypes between healthy human individuals (dated by TCRdb to the early 2020s). Concerning the study at large: A couple of women and a few men aged 18 to 49 years were included in the cohort. For each donor, CD4 naive and CD4 memory were each run on three plates, CD8 naive on two plates, and CD8 memory on one plate. To estimate repertoire size and how much clonotype sharing occurs between individuals, the study deeply sequenced the blood TCR repertoires of 5 or 6 healthy adults. Different laboratories and diverse techniques were used to prepare libraries and sequence TCR repertoires, to increase sequencing depth and limit assay-specific biases. Leukapheresis yielded between about 0.85 and 10 billion PBMCs per donor.

Donors were healthy HIV-negative adults with no recently reported acute infections or vaccinations. Only Caucasian adults living in Nashville, Tennessee, USA were represented among the donors. CD4+ T cells were enriched by magnetic negative selection; naive cells were then positively selected on CD45RA, and the negative fraction formed the memory subset. Blood was obtained by leukapheresis, after which PBMCs were separated by Ficoll-Histopaque density gradient centrifugation and cryopreserved in liquid nitrogen vapor phase. Purity and quantity of every magnetically sorted T cell population were checked by analytical flow cytometry. Genomic DNA was isolated from every sorted fraction and measured by UV absorbance on a Nanodrop 2000c. TCR CDR3 regions were amplified from genomic DNA by multiplex PCR using the deep immunoSEQ assay. For each cell subset, the extracted genomic DNA was distributed evenly across all wells of several immunoSEQ 96-well plates, and each plate served as one replicate. Each replicate PCR for sorted subsets received roughly 0.2 ug genomic DNA, equal to tens of thousands of T cell genomes. The purified libraries were quantified using a Qubit 3.0 fluorometer, sized with a Bioanalyzer 2100, and then quantified again using the KAPA Library Quantification kit. Every immunoSEQ 96-well plate was sequenced on a separate single-read 150-cycle Illumina NextSeq 550 flow cell. The authors' analysis ran thus. Because only junctional sequences without quality scores were contained in the immunoSEQ output, filtering matching that applied to full-length reads could not be performed. Sequences were annotated with PyIR, a Python wrapper for IgBLAST v1.9, and V/J genes and CDR3 were assigned using IMGT germline references. Reads were filtered out if the reads had weak V/J assignments (E-value above 1e-6), no CDR3, stop codons, out-of-frame junctions, or ambiguous translated residues. V3J clonotypes were defined by identical inferred V gene, J gene, and CDR3 amino acid sequence. Percentage overlap between repertoires was computed as shared unique clonotypes divided by the size of the smaller repertoire. Repertoire richness was assessed with RTK rarefaction, the Chao1 estimator, and Recon v2.1 estimates of unobserved clonotypes. OLGA was used to compute generation probabilities for all TCRbeta clonotypes that the gDNA method yielded from a few donors. TCRdb provides this immuneACCESS table in a form limited to in-frame rearrangements. Some clones are lacking; in checked studies, under half of them reflect an unresolved V gene, and why the rest are absent is not known. V and J calls and clone size are given by that table; D and trimming were obtained from the DNA. Within this sample are millions of clones, with roughly 93% of them counted one time only. 0.35% to 0.5% of the sample is taken by the ten largest.

The paper's findings and limits, for the study overall: Sampling was restricted to blood, and TCR repertoires in tissues likely differ from the TCR repertoires found in blood. Clonotypes shared by all four sorted-subset donors showed higher generation probabilities than non-shared clonotypes. Sharing across a few donors was observed for roughly 5.4% of naive CD4, about 3.2% of naive CD8, around 2.5% of memory CD4, and roughly 0.4% of memory CD8 clonotypes. Rarefaction of sorted-subset datasets indicated incomplete sequencing despite the large sequencing depth. Larger estimated clonotype richness was generally found for naive subsets than for memory subsets. The small number of donors limited the genetic and exposure-history diversity represented. Based on pairwise subsampling, the degree of clonotype sharing among donors was expected to be affected by sequencing depth.

Germline trimming: 4 bases from V, 4 bases from J; junction bases outside gene matches: 4. The CDR3 contains 16 residues, cysteine and phenylalanine counted. The only DNA kept is the CDR3, 48 bases in frame from the first base. From the germline V gene, CDR1 is SGHRS and CDR2 is YFSETQ. A word on this clone: This receptor's antigen is unknown. Base qualities are not recorded, but no much larger clone differs from it by a single base.

The TCR comes from a man between 18 and 29 years old in good health. Some clones in this sample may be carry-over from other donors' samples. The V and J genes are TRBV5-1 and TRBJ2-1, and 14 junction bases match TRBD2. The sample consisted of naive CD4+ T cells from PBMCs. The intended sense of this specimen's cell subset or site label: CD45RA+ positively selected. CDR3 sequence: CASSVRLAGGYNEQFF. The DNA sequence is TGCGCCAGCAGCGTCCGACTAGCGGGAGGGTACAATGAGCAGTTCTTC.